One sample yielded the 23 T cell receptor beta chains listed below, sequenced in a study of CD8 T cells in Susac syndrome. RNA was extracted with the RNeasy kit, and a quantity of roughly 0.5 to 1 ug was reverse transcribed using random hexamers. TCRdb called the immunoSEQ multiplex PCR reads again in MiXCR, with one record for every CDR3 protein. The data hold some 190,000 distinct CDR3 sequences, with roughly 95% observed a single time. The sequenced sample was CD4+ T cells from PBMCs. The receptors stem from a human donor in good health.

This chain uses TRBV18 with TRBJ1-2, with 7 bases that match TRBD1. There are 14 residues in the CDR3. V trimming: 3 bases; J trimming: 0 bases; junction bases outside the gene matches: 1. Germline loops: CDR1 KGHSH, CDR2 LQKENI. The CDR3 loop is CASSPGQTNYGYTF. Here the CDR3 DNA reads TGTGCCAGCTCACCGGGACAGACTAACTATGGCTACACCTTC.

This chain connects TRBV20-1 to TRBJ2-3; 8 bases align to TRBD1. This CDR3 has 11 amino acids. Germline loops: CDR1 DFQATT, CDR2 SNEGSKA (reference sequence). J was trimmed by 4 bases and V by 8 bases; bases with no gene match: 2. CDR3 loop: CSPGGPDTQYF. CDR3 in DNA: TGCAGTCCAGGGGGCCCAGATACGCAGTATTTT.

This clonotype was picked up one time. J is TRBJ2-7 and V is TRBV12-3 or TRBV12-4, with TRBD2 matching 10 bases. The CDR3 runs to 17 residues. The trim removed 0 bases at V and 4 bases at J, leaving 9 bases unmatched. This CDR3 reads CASSLARLAGESYEQYF. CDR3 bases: TGTGCCAGCAGTTTAGCGCGGCTAGCGGGAGAATCGTACGAGCAGTACTTC.

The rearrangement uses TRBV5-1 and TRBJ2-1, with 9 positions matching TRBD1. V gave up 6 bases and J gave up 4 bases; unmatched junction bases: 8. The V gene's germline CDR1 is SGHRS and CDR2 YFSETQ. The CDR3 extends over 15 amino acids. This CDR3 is CASKIRDRDYNEQFF. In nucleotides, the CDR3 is TGCGCCAGCAAAATTAGGGACAGGGATTACAATGAGCAGTTCTTC.

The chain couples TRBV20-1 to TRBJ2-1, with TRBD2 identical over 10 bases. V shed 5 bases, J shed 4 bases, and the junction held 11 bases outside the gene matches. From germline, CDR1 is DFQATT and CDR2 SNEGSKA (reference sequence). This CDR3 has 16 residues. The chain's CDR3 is CSAVPRTSGDYNEQFF. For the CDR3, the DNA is TGCAGTGCTGTCCCCCGCACTAGCGGGGATTACAATGAGCAGTTCTTC.

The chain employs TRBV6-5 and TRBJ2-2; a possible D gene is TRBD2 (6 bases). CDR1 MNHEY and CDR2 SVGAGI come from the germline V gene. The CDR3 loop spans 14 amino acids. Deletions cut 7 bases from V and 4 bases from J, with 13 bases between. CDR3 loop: CASIGVAATGELFF. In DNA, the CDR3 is TGTGCCAGCATCGGCGTAGCGGCCACCGGGGAGCTGTTTTTT.

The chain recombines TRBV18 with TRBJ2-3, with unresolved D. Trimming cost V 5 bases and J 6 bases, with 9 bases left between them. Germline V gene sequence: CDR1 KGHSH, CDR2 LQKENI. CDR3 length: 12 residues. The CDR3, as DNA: TGTGCCAGCTCAATTGGGTCGGATACGCAGTATTTT. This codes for CASSIGSDTQYF.

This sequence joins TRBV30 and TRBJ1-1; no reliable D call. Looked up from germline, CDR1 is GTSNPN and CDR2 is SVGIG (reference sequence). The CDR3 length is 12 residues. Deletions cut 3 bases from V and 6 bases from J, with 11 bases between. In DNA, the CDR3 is TGTGCCTGGAGAATATGGAAAGCTGAAGCTTTCTTT. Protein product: CAWRIWKAEAFF.

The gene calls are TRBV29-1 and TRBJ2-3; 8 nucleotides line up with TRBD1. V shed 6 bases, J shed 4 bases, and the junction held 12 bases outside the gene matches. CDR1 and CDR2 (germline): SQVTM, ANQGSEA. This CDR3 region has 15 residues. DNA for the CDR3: TGCAGCGTCGTAGACTCAGGGGGCGGGCCAGATACGCAGTATTTT. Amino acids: CSVVDSGGGPDTQYF.

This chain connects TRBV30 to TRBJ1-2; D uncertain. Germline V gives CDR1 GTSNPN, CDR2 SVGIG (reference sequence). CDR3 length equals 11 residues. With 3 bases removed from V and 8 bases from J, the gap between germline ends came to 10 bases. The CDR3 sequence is CAWRSIGGYTF. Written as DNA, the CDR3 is TGTGCCTGGAGGTCGATTGGGGGCTACACCTTC.

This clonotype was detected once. DNA for the CDR3: TGCAGTGCTGCCCGGGACAGAGCCAATGAGCAGTTCTTC. Amino acid sequence: CSAARDRANEQFF. The J gene is TRBJ2-1, the V gene TRBV20-1, with 7 bases identical to TRBD1. CDR3 length equals 13 residues. In germline, CDR1 is DFQATT, CDR2 SNEGSKA (reference sequence). The trim removed 5 bases at V and 6 bases at J, leaving 7 bases unmatched.

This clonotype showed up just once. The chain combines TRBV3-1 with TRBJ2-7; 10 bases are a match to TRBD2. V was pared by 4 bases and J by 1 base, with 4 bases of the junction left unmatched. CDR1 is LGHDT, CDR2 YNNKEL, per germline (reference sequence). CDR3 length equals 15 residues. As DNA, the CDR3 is TGTGCCAGCAGCCCCATAGCGGGAGGTTCCTACGAGCAGTACTTC. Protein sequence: CASSPIAGGSYEQYF.

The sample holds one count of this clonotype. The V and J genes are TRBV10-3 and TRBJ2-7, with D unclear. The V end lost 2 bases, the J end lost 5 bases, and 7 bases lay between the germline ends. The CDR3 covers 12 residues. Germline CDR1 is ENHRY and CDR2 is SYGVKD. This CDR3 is CAISELRDEQYF. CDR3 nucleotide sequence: TGTGCCATCAGTGAGCTAAGGGACGAGCAGTACTTC.

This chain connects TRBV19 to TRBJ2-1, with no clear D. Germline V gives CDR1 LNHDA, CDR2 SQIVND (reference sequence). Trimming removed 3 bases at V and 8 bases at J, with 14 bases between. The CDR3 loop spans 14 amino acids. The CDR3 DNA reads TGTGCCAGTAGTATTAGGCTAGTGAGCGATGAGCAGTTCTTC. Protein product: CASSIRLVSDEQFF. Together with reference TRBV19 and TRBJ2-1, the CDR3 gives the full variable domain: DGGITQSPKYLFRKEGQNVTLSCEQNLNHDAMYWYRQDPGQGLRLIYYSQIVNDFQKGDIAEGYSVSREKKESFPLTVTSAQKNPTAFYLCASSIRLVSDEQFFGPGTRLTVL.

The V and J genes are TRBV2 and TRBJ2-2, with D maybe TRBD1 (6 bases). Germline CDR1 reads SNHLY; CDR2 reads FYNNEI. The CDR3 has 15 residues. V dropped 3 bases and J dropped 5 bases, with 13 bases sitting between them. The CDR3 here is CASSDLGARTGELFF. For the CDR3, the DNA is TGTGCCAGCAGTGATTTGGGGGCCCGAACCGGGGAGCTGTTTTTT.

The DNA for the CDR3 is TGCAGTGCTAGCCCCTTTAGCGGGAGCTCCTACAATGAGCAGTTCTTC. Translation gives CSASPFSGSSYNEQFF. The chain uses TRBV20-1 and TRBJ2-1; 9 positions match TRBD2. Germline V gene lookup returns CDR1 DFQATT and CDR2 SNEGSKA (reference sequence). Losses at the gene ends were 3 bases for V and 0 bases for J; bases not matched to a gene: 6. This CDR3 comprises 16 residues.

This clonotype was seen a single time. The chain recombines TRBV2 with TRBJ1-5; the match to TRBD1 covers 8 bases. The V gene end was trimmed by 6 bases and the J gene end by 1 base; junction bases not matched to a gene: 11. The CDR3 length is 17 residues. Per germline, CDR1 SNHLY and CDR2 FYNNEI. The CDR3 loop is CASSEGQGARSNQPQHF. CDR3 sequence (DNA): TGTGCCAGCAGCGAGGGGCAGGGGGCGCGGAGCAATCAGCCCCAGCATTTT. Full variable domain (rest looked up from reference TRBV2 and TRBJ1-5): EPEVTQTPSHQVTQMGQEVILRCVPISNHLYFYWYRQILGQKVEFLVSFYNNEISEKSEIFDDQFSVERPDGSNFTLKIRSTKLEDSAMYFCASSEGQGARSNQPQHFGDGTRLSIL.

CDR3 amino acids: CAWSLRAYEQFF. The CDR3 nucleotides read TGTGCCTGGAGTCTTAGAGCTTATGAGCAGTTCTTC. The rearrangement uses TRBV30 and TRBJ2-1; no definite D call. CDR1 is GTSNPN, CDR2 SVGIG, per germline (reference sequence). Trimming left V 2 bases short and J 8 bases short, with 10 bases between. This CDR3 region has 12 residues.

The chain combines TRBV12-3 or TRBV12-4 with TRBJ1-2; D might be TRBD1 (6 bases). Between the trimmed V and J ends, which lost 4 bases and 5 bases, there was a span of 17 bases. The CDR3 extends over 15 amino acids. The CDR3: CASSSRPRDTYGYTF. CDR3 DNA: TGTGCCAGCAGTTCCCGACCACGGGACACTTATGGCTACACCTTC.

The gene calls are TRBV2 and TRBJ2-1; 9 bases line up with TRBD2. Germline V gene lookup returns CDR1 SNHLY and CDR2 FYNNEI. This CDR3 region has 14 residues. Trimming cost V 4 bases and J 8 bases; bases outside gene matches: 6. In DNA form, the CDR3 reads TGTGCCAGCAGTGGGCGCCGGACTAGCGATGAGCAGTTCTTC. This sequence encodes CASSGRRTSDEQFF.

The CDR3 DNA is TGTGCCAGCTCACCACCGGAGCAGCACACAGATACGCAGTATTTT. This translates into CASSPPEQHTDTQYF. V gene TRBV18 combines with J gene TRBJ2-3; D is unresolved. This CDR3 spans 15 amino acids. V lost 0 bases and J 2 bases, leaving 9 bases between the germline ends. Germline V CDR1 and CDR2: KGHSH, LQKENI. The full variable domain, completed using reference TRBV18 and TRBJ2-3, is NAGVMQNPRHLVRRRGQEARLRCSPMKGHSHVYWYRQLPEEGLKFMVYLQKENIIDESGMPKERFSAEFPKEGPSILRIQQVVRGDSAAYFCASSPPEQHTDTQYFGPGTRLTVL.

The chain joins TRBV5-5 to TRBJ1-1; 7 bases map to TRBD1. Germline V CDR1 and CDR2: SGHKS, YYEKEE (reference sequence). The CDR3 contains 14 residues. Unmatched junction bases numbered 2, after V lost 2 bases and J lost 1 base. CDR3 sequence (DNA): TGTGCCAGCAGCTTACAGGGGTGGAACACTGAAGCTTTCTTT. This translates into CASSLQGWNTEAFF.

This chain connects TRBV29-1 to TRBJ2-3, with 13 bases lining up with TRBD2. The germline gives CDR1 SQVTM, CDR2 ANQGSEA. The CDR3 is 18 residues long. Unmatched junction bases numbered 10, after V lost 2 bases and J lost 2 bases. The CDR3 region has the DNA TGCAGCGTTGAATCCCCGGGACTAGCGGGGCAGTCCACAGATACGCAGTATTTT. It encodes CSVESPGLAGQSTDTQYF.